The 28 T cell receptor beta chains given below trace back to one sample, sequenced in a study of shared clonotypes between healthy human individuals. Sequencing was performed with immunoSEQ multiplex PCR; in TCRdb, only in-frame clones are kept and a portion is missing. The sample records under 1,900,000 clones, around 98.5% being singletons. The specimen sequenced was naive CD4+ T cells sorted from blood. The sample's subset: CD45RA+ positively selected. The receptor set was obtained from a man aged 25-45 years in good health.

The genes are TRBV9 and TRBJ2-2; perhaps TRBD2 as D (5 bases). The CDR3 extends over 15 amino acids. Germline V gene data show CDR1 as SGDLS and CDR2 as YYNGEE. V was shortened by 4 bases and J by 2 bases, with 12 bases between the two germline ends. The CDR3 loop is CASSFTGKNTGELFF. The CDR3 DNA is TGTGCCAGCAGCTTCACCGGGAAAAACACCGGGGAGCTGTTTTTT.

In DNA form, the CDR3 reads TGTGCTAGTGGTTTGAAGAATGAGCAGTTCTTC. Encoded protein: CASGLKNEQFF. The genes are TRBV12-5 and TRBJ2-1, with D unclear. V gave up 2 bases and J gave up 7 bases, with 3 bases separating them. CDR1 and CDR2 from the germline V gene are LGHNT and FRNRAP. This CDR3 region has 11 residues.

CDR3: CASSPSVGNQPQHF. CDR3 nucleotide sequence: TGTGCCAGCAGTCCGAGCGTGGGCAATCAGCCCCAGCATTTT. V and J are TRBV28 and TRBJ1-5; D gene uncertain. The CDR3 has 14 residues. The germline V gene encodes CDR1 MDHEN and CDR2 SYDVKM. The V end was cut by 5 bases, the J end by 2 bases, with 10 bases between.

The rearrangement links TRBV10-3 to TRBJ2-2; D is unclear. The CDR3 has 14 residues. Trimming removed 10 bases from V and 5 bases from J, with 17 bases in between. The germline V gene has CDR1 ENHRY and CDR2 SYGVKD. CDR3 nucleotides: TGTGCCACTGCTCAGCTCCCCGGTACCGGGGAGCTGTTTTTT. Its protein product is CATAQLPGTGELFF.

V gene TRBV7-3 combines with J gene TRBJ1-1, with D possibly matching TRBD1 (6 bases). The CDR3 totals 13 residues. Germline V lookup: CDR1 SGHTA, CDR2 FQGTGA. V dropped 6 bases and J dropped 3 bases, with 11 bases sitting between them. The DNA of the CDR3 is TGTGCCAGCAGAAGGGGGTTGGACACTGAAGCTTTCTTT. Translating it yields CASRRGLDTEAFF.

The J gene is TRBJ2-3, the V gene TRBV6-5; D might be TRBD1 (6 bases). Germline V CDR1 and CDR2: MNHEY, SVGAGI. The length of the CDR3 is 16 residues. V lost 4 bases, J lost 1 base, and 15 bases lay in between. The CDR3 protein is CASSSNAGVGTDTQYF. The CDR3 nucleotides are TGTGCCAGCAGTTCAAACGCAGGGGTAGGCACAGATACGCAGTATTTT.

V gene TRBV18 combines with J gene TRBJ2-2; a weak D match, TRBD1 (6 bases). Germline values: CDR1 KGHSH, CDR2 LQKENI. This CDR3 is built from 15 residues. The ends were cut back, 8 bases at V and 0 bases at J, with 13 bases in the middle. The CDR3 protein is CASRRDITNTGELFF. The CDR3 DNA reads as TGTGCCAGCCGCCGGGACATAACGAACACCGGGGAGCTGTTTTTT.

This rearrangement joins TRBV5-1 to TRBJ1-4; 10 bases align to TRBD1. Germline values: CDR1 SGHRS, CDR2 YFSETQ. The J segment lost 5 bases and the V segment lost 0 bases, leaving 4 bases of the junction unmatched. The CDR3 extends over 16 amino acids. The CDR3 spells CASSLGDRGRNEKLFF. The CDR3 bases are TGCGCCAGCAGCTTGGGAGACAGGGGGCGCAATGAAAAACTGTTTTTT.

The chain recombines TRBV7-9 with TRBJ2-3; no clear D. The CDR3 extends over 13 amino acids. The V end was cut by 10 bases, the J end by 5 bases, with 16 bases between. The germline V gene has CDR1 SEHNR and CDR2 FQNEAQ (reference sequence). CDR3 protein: CAIPQSTGDTQYF. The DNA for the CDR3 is TGTGCCATCCCCCAGAGTACTGGAGATACGCAGTATTTT.

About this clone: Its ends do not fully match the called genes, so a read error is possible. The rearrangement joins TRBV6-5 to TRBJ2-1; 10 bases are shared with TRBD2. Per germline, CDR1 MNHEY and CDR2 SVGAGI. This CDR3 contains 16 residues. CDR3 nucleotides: TGTGCCAGCAGTTACCGGACTAGCGGCGTGTACAATGAACAGTTCTTC. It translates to CASSYRTSGVYNEQFF.

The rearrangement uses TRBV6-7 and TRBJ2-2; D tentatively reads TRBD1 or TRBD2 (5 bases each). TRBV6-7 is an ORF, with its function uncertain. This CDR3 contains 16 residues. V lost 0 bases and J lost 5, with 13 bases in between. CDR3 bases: TGTGCCAGCAGTTACTCGGAGGAAGGGGCAACCGGGGAGCTGTTTTTT. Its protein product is CASSYSEEGATGELFF.

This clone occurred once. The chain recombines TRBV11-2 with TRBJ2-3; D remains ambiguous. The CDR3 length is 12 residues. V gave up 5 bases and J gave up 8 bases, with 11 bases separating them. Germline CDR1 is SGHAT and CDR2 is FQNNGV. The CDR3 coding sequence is TGTGCCAGCAGCCCGGTTGAGGCTACGCAGTATTTT. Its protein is CASSPVEATQYF.

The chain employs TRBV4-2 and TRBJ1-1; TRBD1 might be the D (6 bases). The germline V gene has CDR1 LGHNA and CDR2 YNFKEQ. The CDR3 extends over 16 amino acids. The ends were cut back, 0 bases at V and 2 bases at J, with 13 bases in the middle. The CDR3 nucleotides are TGTGCCAGCAGCCAAGAGACAGGTCGGTTTAACACTGAAGCTTTCTTT. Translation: CASSQETGRFNTEAFF.

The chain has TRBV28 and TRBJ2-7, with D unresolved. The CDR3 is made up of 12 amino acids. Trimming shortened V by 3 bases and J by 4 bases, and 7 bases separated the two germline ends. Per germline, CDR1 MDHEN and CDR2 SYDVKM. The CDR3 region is CASSFEDYEQYF. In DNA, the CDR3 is TGTGCCAGCAGTTTCGAGGATTACGAGCAGTACTTC.

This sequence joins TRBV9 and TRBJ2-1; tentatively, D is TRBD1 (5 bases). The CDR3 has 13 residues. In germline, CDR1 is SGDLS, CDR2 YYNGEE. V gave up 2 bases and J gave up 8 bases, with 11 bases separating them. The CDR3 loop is CASSVWQGHEQFF. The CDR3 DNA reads TGTGCCAGCAGCGTGTGGCAGGGCCATGAGCAGTTCTTC.

This CDR3 reads CASSDRGDNEKLFF. The CDR3, as DNA: TGTGCCAGCAGCGATCGCGGGGATAATGAAAAACTGTTTTTT. This chain joins TRBV5-5 and TRBJ1-4; no definite D call. The length of the CDR3 is 14 residues. The V gene's germline CDR1 is SGHKS and CDR2 YYEKEE (reference sequence). The V end lost 4 bases, the J end lost 4 bases, and 11 bases lay between the germline ends.

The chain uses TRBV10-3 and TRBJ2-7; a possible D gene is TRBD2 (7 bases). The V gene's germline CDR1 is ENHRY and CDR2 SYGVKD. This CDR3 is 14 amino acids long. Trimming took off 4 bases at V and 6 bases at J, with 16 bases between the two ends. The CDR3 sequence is CAISALGGASEQYF. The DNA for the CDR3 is TGTGCCATCAGTGCCCTTGGGGGGGCAAGCGAGCAGTACTTC.

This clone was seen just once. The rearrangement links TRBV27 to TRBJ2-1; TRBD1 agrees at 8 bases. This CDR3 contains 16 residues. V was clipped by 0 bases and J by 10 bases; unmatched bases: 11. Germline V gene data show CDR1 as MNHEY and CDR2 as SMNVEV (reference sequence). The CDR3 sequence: CASSLSIIDRGLEQFF. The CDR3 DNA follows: TGTGCCAGCAGTTTATCCATCATTGACAGGGGTTTGGAGCAGTTCTTC.

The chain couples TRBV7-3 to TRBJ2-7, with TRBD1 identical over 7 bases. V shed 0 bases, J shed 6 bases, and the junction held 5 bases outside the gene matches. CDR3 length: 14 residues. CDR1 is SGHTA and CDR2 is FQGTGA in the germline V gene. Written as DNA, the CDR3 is TGTGCCAGCAGCTTAACCTTCACAGGGGTCGAGCAGTACTTC. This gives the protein CASSLTFTGVEQYF.

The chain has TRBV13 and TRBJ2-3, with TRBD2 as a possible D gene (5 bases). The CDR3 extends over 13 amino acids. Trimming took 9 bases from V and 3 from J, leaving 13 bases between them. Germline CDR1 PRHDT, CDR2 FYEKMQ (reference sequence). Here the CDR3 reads CARRAPGTDTQYF. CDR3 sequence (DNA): TGTGCCAGACGGGCCCCGGGGACAGATACGCAGTATTTT.

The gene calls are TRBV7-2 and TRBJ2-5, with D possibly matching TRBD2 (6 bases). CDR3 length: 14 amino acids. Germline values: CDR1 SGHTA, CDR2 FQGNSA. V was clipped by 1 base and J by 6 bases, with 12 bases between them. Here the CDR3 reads CASSLGLAWKTQYF. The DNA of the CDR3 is TGTGCCAGCAGCTTAGGGCTAGCGTGGAAGACCCAGTACTTC. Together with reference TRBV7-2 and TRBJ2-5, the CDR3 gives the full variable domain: GAGVSQSPSNKVTEKGKDVELRCDPISGHTALYWYRQSLGQGLEFLIYFQGNSAPDKSGLPSDRFSAERTGGSVSTLTIQRTQQEDSAVYLCASSLGLAWKTQYFGPGTRLLVL.

The CDR3 DNA is TGTGCCAGCAGCTTAGGAGGGGGACTAGCGGGAACCTACGAGCAGTACTTC. This gives the protein CASSLGGGLAGTYEQYF. The chain has TRBV7-9 and TRBJ2-7, with 13 positions matching TRBD2. The V segment lost 1 base and the J segment 2 bases; nucleotides outside the gene matches: 5. Germline lookup yields CDR1 SEHNR and CDR2 FQNEAQ (reference sequence). This CDR3 contains 17 residues.

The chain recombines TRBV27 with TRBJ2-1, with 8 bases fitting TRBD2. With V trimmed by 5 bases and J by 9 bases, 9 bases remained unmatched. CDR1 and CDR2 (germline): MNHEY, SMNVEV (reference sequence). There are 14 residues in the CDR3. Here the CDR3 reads CASSELAGLSEQFF. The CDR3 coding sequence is TGTGCCAGCAGTGAATTAGCGGGACTCAGTGAGCAGTTCTTC.

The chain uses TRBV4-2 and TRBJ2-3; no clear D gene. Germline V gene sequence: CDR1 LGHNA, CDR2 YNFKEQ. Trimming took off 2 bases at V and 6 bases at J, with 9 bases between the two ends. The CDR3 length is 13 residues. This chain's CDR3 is CASSQTRRDTQYF. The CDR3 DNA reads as TGTGCCAGCAGCCAAACTCGACGGGATACGCAGTATTTT.

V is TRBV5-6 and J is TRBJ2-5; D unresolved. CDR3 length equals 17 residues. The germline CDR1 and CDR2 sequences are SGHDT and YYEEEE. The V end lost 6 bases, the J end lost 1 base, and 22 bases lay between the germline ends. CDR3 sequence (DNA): TGTGCCAGCAACTGGCTTGGAGTTTACGAGACCCAAGAGACCCAGTACTTC. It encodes CASNWLGVYETQETQYF.

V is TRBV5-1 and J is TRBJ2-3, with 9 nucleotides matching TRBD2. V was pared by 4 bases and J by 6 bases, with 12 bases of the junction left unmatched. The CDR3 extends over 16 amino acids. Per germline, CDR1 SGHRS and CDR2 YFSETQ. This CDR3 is CASSLSVAGDKDTQYF. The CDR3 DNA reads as TGCGCCAGCAGCCTATCGGTAGCGGGAGATAAGGATACGCAGTATTTT.

The CDR3 nucleotides read TGTGCCAGCAAAATGAGCTCCTACGAGCAGTACTTC. Its protein product is CASKMSSYEQYF. This rearrangement joins TRBV2 to TRBJ2-7; no firm D call. Per the germline V gene, CDR1 is SNHLY and CDR2 is FYNNEI. V was trimmed by 7 bases and J by 0 bases, leaving 7 bases between them. The CDR3 length is 12 residues.

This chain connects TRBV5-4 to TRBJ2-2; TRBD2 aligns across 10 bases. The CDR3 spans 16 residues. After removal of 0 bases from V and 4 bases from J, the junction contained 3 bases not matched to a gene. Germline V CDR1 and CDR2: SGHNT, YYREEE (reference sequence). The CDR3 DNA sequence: TGTGCCAGCAGCTTGGGGGCTAGCGGGGGCACCGGGGAGCTGTTTTTT. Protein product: CASSLGASGGTGELFF.